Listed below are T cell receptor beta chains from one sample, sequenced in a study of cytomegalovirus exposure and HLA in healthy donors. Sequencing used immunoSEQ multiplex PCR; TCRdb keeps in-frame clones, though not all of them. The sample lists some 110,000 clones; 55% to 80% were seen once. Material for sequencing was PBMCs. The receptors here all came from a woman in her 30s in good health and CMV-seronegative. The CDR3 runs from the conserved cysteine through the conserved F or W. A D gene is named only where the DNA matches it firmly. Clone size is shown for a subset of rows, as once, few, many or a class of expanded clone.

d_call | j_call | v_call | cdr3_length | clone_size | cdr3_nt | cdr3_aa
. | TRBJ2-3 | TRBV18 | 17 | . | TGTGCCAGCTCACCACCGGGGGGACAGACTAGCACAGATACGCAGTATTTT | CASSPPGGQTSTDTQYF
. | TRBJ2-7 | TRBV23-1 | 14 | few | TGCGCCAGCAGTAACTGGACGGGGGCCTACGAGCAGTACTTC | CASSNWTGAYEQYF
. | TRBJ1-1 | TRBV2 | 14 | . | TGTGCCAGCAGTGATTGGAGCATGAACACTGAAGCTTTCTTT | CASSDWSMNTEAFF
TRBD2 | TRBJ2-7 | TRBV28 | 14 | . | TGTGCCAGCAGTGACCTAGCGGGAGATTACGAGCAGTACTTC | CASSDLAGDYEQYF
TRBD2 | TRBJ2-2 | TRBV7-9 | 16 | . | TGTGCCAGCAGCCGGCTAGCGGGAGGTCTCACCGGGGAGCTGTTTTTT | CASSRLAGGLTGELFF
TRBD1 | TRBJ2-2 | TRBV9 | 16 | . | TGTGCCAGCAGCGATCGGACAGGGGTGAGCCCCGGGGAGCTGTTTTTT | CASSDRTGVSPGELFF
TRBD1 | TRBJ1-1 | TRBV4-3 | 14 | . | TGCGCCAGCAGTCCCACAGGGGCTAACACTGAAGCTTTCTTT | CASSPTGANTEAFF
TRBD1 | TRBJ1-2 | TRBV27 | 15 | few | TGTGCCAGCAGTCCAGGACAGGGGGCAAACTATGGCTACACCTTC | CASSPGQGANYGYTF
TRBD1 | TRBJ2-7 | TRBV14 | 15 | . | TGTGCCAGCAGCCAAGTGTTAGGACAGGGGACCGAGCAGTACTTC | CASSQVLGQGTEQYF
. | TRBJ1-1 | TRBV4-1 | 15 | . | TGCGCCAGCAGCCAAGAAGGGGGAAGTAACACTGAAGCTTTCTTT | CASSQEGGSNTEAFF
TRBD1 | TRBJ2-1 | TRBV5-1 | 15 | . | TGCGCCAGCATTGGGTGGACAGGGACCCTCAATGAGCAGTTCTTC | CASIGWTGTLNEQFF
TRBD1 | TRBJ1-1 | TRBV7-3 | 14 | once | TGTGCCAGCAGCGTGGGACAGGGGAACACTGAAGCTTTCTTT | CASSVGQGNTEAFF
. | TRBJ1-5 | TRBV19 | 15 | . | TGTGCCAGTAGTGAACGGACAGAACTTAATCAGCCCCAGCATTTT | CASSERTELNQPQHF
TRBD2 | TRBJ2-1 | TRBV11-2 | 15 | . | TGTGCCAGCAGCTTGCGGGGGGCCATACACTATGAGCAGTTCTTC | CASSLRGAIHYEQFF
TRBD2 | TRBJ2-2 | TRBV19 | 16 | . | TGTGCCAGTAGTGGGGGACTAGCGGGAGACACCGGGGAGCTGTTTTTT | CASSGGLAGDTGELFF
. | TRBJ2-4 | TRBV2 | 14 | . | TGTGCCAGCAGTGAAGGGCTAGCCAAAAACATTCAGTACTTC | CASSEGLAKNIQYF
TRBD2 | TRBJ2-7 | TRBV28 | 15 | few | TGTGCCAGCAGTAGCGGACTAGTAGAAACCTACGAGCAGTACTTC | CASSSGLVETYEQYF
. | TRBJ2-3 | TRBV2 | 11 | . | TGTGCCAGTTCCGGTTTGAATACGCAGTATTTT | CASSGLNTQYF
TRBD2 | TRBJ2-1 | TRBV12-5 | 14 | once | TGTGCTAGTGGTATGGGACTACTCTACAATGAGCAGTTCTTC | CASGMGLLYNEQFF
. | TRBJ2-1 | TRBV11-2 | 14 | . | TGTGCCAGCAGCACCCTCCCCCAGGTGGGGGGGCAGTTCTTC | CASSTLPQVGGQFF
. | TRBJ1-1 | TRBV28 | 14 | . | TGTGCCAGCAGTTTGGGAGTCCTTAACACTGAAGCTTTCTTT | CASSLGVLNTEAFF
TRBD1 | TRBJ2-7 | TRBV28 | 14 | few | TGTGCCAGCAGTTCCGGGACAGGGTGGCGCGAGCAGTACTTC | CASSSGTGWREQYF
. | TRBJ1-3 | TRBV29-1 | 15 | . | TGCAGCGCCGCCGAAAGCTACCACTCTGGAAACACCATATATTTT | CSAAESYHSGNTIYF
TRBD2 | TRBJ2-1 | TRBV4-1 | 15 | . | TGCGCCAGCAGCCGAGAAATAGCGGGAGAACATGAGCAGTTCTTC | CASSREIAGEHEQFF
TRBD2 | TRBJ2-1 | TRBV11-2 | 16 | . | TGTGCCAGCAGCACTCAACCGGGACTAGGAAGGTATGAGCAGTTCTTC | CASSTQPGLGRYEQFF
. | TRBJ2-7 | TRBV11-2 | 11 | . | TGTGCCAGCAGCCTTAACTACGAGCAGTACTTC | CASSLNYEQYF
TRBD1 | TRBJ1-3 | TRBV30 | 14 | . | TGTGCCTGGTTACAGGGGGCAGCGGGAAACACCATATATTTT | CAWLQGAAGNTIYF
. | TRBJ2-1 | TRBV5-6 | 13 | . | TGTGCCAGCAGCCGTGAAGGGGGCAATGAGCAGTTCTTC | CASSREGGNEQFF